These T cell receptor beta chains were read from a single sample in a study of blood T cell repertoires in COVID-19. Sequenced by immunoSEQ multiplex PCR; TCRdb stores in-frame clones only, minus some. The table includes 130,000 or so clones, around four fifths detected once. Sequences were obtained from PBMCs or T cells enriched from blood (not recorded which). These receptors all come from a man in his forties with acute COVID-19. The CDR3 runs from the conserved cysteine through the conserved F or W. The order of the fields is J gene, V gene, clone size, D gene, CDR3 protein, CDR3 DNA. A D gene is named only where the DNA matches it firmly. Size values are once, few and many counts, or a class for expanded clones, and some rows have none.

>TRBJ2-7|TRBV3-1/TRBV3-2|-|TRBD1
CASSQMTGGIVEQYF
TGTGCCAGCAGCCAGATGACAGGGGGGATAGTAGAGCAGTACTTC
>TRBJ2-1|TRBV6-4|few|TRBD2
CASSDSGTSGSNEQFF
TGTGCCAGCAGTGACTCCGGGACTAGCGGGAGTAATGAGCAGTTCTTC
>TRBJ2-3|TRBV5-8|-|-
CASSLDPGKEYF
TGTGCCAGCAGCTTGGACCCCGGGAAGGAGTATTTT
>TRBJ2-7|TRBV28|-|-
CASRLSSYEQYF
TGTGCCAGCAGGCTGAGCTCCTACGAGCAGTACTTC
>TRBJ2-5|TRBV7-2|-|-
CASSLIRETQYF
TGTGCCAGCAGCTTAATCCGAGAGACCCAGTACTTC
>TRBJ2-1|TRBV18|-|TRBD1
CASSPPATGQVNEQFF
TGTGCCAGCTCACCACCAGCGACAGGGCAGGTCAATGAGCAGTTCTTC
>TRBJ1-1|TRBV28|-|-
CASSSLQGATEAFF
TGTGCCAGCAGTTCCCTTCAAGGGGCCACTGAAGCTTTCTTT
>TRBJ1-2|TRBV19|-|-
CASTTTGNGYTF
TGTGCCAGTACCACTACAGGAAATGGCTACACCTTC
>TRBJ1-3|TRBV3-1/TRBV3-2|few|TRBD1
CASSTSGGIAGNTIYF
TGTGCCAGCAGCACCTCAGGGGGCATCGCGGGAAACACCATATATTTT
>TRBJ2-7|TRBV27|-|-
CASGTGYEQYF
TGTGCCAGCGGCACGGGTTACGAGCAGTACTTC
>TRBJ2-2|TRBV5-6|few|-
CASGIGENTGELFF
TGTGCCAGCGGTATCGGGGAGAACACCGGGGAGCTGTTTTTT